Sequencing of this TCR beta chain was carried out in a study of OX40 agonist ivuxolimab in advanced cancers. Study-level information: Hepatocellular carcinoma, melanoma, renal cell or head and neck cancer was diagnosed in the dose-escalation patients. Study-wide findings and caveats: The average count of expanded clones was higher among CD8+ T cells than among CD4+. Among some nonresponders, normalized T-cell clonal expansion was also low.

Sequencing used immunoSEQ multiplex PCR; TCRdb keeps in-frame clones, though not all of them. The sample includes some 60,000 clones, around 85% of them seen just once. A word on this clone: Its specificity is not known.

Samples of blood were obtained at baseline, on cycle 4 day 1, and on cycle 7 day 1. The CDR3 has 13 residues. The germline V gene has CDR1 SGHTA and CDR2 FQGNSA. V shed 5 bases and J shed 7 bases, with 15 bases lying between them. Sequenced here: CD4+ or CD8+ T cells sorted from blood, sampled in a trial of the OX40 agonist ivuxolimab. The origin of this receptor is an adult with an advanced solid tumor such as melanoma, head and neck, liver or kidney cancer. The gene calls are TRBV7-2 and TRBJ2-7; D tentatively reads TRBD1 or TRBD2 (5 bases each). The CDR3 sequence is CASSLGSREEQYF. The CDR3 DNA reads as TGTGCCAGCAGCCTGGGGTCCAGGGAGGAGCAGTACTTC.